These T cell receptor beta chains were read from a single sample in a study of T cell repertoires in cytomegalovirus infection. MiXCR, run by TCRdb on the reads, gives a single entry per CDR3 protein. The sample lists 650,000 to 900,000 distinct CDR3 sequences; under 35% were seen once. Antigen specificity for these receptors is unknown. The sequences come from cultured CD8+ T cells from PBMCs, collected from culture after CMV antigen stimulation. All receptors come from a human donor in good health (CMV status not recorded). Some clones in this sample may be carry-over from other donors' samples. CDR3s include the opening cysteine and the closing phenylalanine or tryptophan.

CDR3 protein: CASSQTGGTGELFF
V gene: TRBV6-6
J gene: TRBJ2-2
CDR3 length: 14

CDR3 protein: CASSLEGARAKNIQYF
V gene: TRBV5-5
J gene: TRBJ2-4
CDR3 length: 16

CDR3 protein: CASSIGQGAPGANVLTF
V gene: TRBV4-3
J gene: TRBJ2-6
CDR3 length: 17

CDR3 protein: CASSLEGIWDRVNSPLHF
V gene: TRBV7-9
J gene: TRBJ1-6
CDR3 length: 18

CDR3 protein: CASSTPDRGASTEAFF
V gene: TRBV7-8
J gene: TRBJ1-1
CDR3 length: 16

CDR3 protein: CASSQDSQEGSYEQYF
V gene: TRBV4-1
J gene: TRBJ2-7
CDR3 length: 16

CDR3 protein: CASSPGQGSVEQYF
V gene: TRBV18
J gene: TRBJ2-7
CDR3 length: 14

CDR3 protein: CASSIQDRSTDTQYF
V gene: TRBV19
J gene: TRBJ2-3
CDR3 length: 15

CDR3 protein: CASSVDVSNEQFF
V gene: TRBV9
J gene: TRBJ2-1
CDR3 length: 13

CDR3 protein: CATRWEGLRNQPQHF
V gene: TRBV28
J gene: TRBJ1-5
CDR3 length: 15

CDR3 protein: CASSYSGHGSYNEQFF
V gene: TRBV6-5
J gene: TRBJ2-1
CDR3 length: 16

CDR3 protein: CASIGPPYEQYF
V gene: TRBV2
J gene: TRBJ2-7
CDR3 length: 12

CDR3 protein: CSARSLHRERVGELFF
V gene: TRBV20-1
J gene: TRBJ2-2
CDR3 length: 16

CDR3 protein: CAIGLLTGELFF
V gene: TRBV7-8
J gene: TRBJ2-2
CDR3 length: 12

CDR3 protein: CASSLGTSVGPYNEQFF
V gene: TRBV28
J gene: TRBJ2-1
CDR3 length: 17

CDR3 protein: CAIRGTGGNEKLFF
V gene: TRBV7-9
J gene: TRBJ1-4
CDR3 length: 14

CDR3 protein: CASSRRSANTEAFF
V gene: TRBV4-1
J gene: TRBJ1-1
CDR3 length: 14

CDR3 protein: CAIKVYTGELFF
V gene: TRBV6-1
J gene: TRBJ2-2
CDR3 length: 12

CDR3 protein: CASRLSANTGELFF
V gene: TRBV27
J gene: TRBJ2-2
CDR3 length: 14

CDR3 protein: CVVGPTPGEQYF
V gene: TRBV2
J gene: TRBJ2-7
CDR3 length: 12

CDR3 protein: CASSLSLNEKLFF
V gene: TRBV27
J gene: TRBJ1-4
CDR3 length: 13

CDR3 protein: CASSVATWQREGNEQFF
V gene: TRBV9
J gene: TRBJ2-1
CDR3 length: 17

CDR3 protein: CASSLSETYEQYF
V gene: TRBV27
J gene: TRBJ2-7
CDR3 length: 13

CDR3 protein: CASSKTGTYEQYF
V gene: TRBV12-3/TRBV12-4
J gene: TRBJ2-7
CDR3 length: 13

CDR3 protein: CASGRSVNEQFF
V gene: TRBV12-5
J gene: TRBJ2-1
CDR3 length: 12

CDR3 protein: CASSAFTSGGAEETQYF
V gene: TRBV11-1
J gene: TRBJ2-5
CDR3 length: 17

CDR3 protein: CASMGSTDTQYF
V gene: TRBV2
J gene: TRBJ2-3
CDR3 length: 12

CDR3 protein: CASSAQGQGWNEQFF
V gene: TRBV5-4
J gene: TRBJ2-1
CDR3 length: 15

CDR3 protein: CASSQDTFPDTQYF
V gene: TRBV4-3
J gene: TRBJ2-3
CDR3 length: 14

CDR3 protein: CASSFGPPGELFF
V gene: TRBV27
J gene: TRBJ2-2
CDR3 length: 13

CDR3 protein: CASSFEGSTEAFF
V gene: TRBV12-3/TRBV12-4
J gene: TRBJ1-1
CDR3 length: 13

CDR3 protein: CASSLTRDPNYGYTF
V gene: TRBV7-9
J gene: TRBJ1-2
CDR3 length: 15

CDR3 protein: CASSPGVAGVDTDTQYF
V gene: TRBV7-7
J gene: TRBJ2-3
CDR3 length: 17

CDR3 protein: CASSYLRNTEAFF
V gene: TRBV6-2/TRBV6-3
J gene: TRBJ1-1
CDR3 length: 13

CDR3 protein: CASSLVAGVNEQFF
V gene: TRBV28
J gene: TRBJ2-1
CDR3 length: 14

CDR3 protein: CASSPGVDYNSPLHF
V gene: TRBV18
J gene: TRBJ1-6
CDR3 length: 15

CDR3 protein: CASSAGQGVHQPQHF
V gene: TRBV19
J gene: TRBJ1-5
CDR3 length: 15

CDR3 protein: CASSYSRGARGPYEQYF
V gene: TRBV6-6
J gene: TRBJ2-7
CDR3 length: 17

CDR3 protein: CASSSSGTVNTEAFF
V gene: TRBV6-2/TRBV6-3
J gene: TRBJ1-1
CDR3 length: 15

CDR3 protein: CASGGKTSGANVLTF
V gene: TRBV12-3/TRBV12-4
J gene: TRBJ2-6
CDR3 length: 15

CDR3 protein: CASRGGDLNYGYTF
V gene: TRBV27
J gene: TRBJ1-2
CDR3 length: 14

CDR3 protein: CASSLTPLRTDTQYF
V gene: TRBV12-3/TRBV12-4
J gene: TRBJ2-3
CDR3 length: 15

CDR3 protein: CSAGRIGQEQYF
V gene: TRBV29-1
J gene: TRBJ2-7
CDR3 length: 12

CDR3 protein: CASSPQGELNTEAFF
V gene: TRBV27
J gene: TRBJ1-1
CDR3 length: 15

CDR3 protein: CASSSGLAGGPQETQYF
V gene: TRBV7-9
J gene: TRBJ2-5
CDR3 length: 17

CDR3 protein: CSVERDTYNEQFF
V gene: TRBV29-1
J gene: TRBJ2-1
CDR3 length: 13

CDR3 protein: CASSYNGLAEETQYF
V gene: TRBV6-6
J gene: TRBJ2-5
CDR3 length: 15

CDR3 protein: CATRGTGYNEQFF
V gene: TRBV24-1
J gene: TRBJ2-1
CDR3 length: 13

CDR3 protein: CASRPGDSFREKLFF
V gene: TRBV28
J gene: TRBJ1-4
CDR3 length: 15

CDR3 protein: CATSRDRGWGGYTF
V gene: TRBV15
J gene: TRBJ1-2
CDR3 length: 14

CDR3 protein: CASSGTSGGFTYNEQFF
V gene: TRBV5-4
J gene: TRBJ2-1
CDR3 length: 17

CDR3 protein: CASSISQGSTNEKLFF
V gene: TRBV7-2
J gene: TRBJ1-4
CDR3 length: 16

CDR3 protein: CASSYSMGVGEQFF
V gene: TRBV6-2/TRBV6-3
J gene: TRBJ2-1
CDR3 length: 14

CDR3 protein: CASSETGTGDTQYF
V gene: TRBV6-4
J gene: TRBJ2-3
CDR3 length: 14